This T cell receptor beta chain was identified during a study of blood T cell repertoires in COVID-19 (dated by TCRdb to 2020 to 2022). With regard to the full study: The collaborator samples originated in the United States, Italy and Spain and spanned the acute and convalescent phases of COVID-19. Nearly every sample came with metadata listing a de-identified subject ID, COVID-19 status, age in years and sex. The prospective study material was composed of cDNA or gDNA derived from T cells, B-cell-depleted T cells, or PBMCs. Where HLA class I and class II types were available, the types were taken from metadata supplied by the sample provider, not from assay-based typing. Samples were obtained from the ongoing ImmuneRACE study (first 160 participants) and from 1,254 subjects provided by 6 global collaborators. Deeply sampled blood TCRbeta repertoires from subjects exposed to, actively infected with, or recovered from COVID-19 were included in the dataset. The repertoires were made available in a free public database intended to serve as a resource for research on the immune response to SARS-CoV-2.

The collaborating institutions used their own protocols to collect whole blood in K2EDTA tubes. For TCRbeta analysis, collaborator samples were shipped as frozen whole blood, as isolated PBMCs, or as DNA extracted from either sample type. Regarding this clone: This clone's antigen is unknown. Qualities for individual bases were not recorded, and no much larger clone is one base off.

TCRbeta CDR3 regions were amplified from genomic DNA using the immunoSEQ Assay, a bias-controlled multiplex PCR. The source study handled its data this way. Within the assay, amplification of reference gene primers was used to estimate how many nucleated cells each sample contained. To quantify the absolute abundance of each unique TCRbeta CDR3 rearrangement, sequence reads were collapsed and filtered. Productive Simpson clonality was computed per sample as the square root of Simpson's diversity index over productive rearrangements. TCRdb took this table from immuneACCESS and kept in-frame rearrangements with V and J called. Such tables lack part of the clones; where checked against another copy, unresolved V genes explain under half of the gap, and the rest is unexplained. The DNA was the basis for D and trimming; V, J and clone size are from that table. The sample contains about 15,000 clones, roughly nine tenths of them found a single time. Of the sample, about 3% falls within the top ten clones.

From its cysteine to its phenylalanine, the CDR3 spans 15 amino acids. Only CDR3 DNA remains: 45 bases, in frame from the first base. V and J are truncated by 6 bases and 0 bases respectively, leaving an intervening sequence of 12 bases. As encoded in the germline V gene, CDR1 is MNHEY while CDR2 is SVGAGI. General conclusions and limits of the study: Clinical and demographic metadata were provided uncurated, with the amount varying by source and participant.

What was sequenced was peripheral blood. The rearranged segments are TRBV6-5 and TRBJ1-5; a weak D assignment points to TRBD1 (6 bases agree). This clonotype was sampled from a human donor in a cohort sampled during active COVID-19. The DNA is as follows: TGTGCCAGCAGCCGGGAGGGGGATAGCAATCAGCCCCAGCATTTT. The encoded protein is CASSREGDSNQPQHF.